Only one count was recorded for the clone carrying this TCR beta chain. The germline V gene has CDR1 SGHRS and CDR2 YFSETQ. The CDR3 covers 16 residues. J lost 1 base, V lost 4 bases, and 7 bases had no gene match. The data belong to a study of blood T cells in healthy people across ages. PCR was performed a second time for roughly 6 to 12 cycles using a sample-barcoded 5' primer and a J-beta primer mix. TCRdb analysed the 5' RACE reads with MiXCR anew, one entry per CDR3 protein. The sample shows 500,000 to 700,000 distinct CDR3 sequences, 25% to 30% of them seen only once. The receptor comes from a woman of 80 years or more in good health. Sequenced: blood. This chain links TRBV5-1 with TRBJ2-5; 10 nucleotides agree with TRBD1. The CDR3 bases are TGCGCCAGCAGCCAAGAGACAGGGGGCCCCCAAGAGACCCAGTACTTC. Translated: CASSQETGGPQETQYF.